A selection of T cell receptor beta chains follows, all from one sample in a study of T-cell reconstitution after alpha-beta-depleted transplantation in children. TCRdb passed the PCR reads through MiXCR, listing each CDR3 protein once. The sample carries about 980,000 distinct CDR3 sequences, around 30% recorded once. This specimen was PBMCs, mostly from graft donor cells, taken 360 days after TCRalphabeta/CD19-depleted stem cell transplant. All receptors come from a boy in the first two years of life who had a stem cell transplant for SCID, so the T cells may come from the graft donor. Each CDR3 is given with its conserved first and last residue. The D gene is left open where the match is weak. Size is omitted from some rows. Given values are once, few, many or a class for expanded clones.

CDR3: CASSLSIPIAASYEQYF; DNA: TGTGCCAGCAGCTTAAGTATCCCGATAGCGGCCTCCTACGAGCAGTACTTC; size: .; D: .; J: TRBJ2-7; V: TRBV7-4
CDR3: CASSLARLAGNEQFF; DNA: TGTGCCAGCAGCTTAGCGAGACTAGCTGGGAATGAGCAGTTCTTC; size: .; D: TRBD2; J: TRBJ2-1; V: TRBV7-2
CDR3: CSARLGGSIQYF; DNA: TGCAGTGCTAGATTAGGGGGGAGCATTCAGTACTTC; size: .; D: .; J: TRBJ2-4; V: TRBV20-1
CDR3: CASSQDGHMNTEAFF; DNA: TGCGCCAGCAGCCAAGATGGACACATGAACACTGAAGCTTTCTTT; size: .; D: .; J: TRBJ1-1; V: TRBV4-1
CDR3: CASSHGQGFSYEQYF; DNA: TGCGCCAGCAGCCATGGGCAGGGATTCTCCTACGAGCAGTACTTC; size: few; D: .; J: TRBJ2-7; V: TRBV5-1
CDR3: CSMGQGLEAFF; DNA: TGTTCTATGGGACAGGGCCTCGAAGCTTTCTTT; size: many; D: TRBD1; J: TRBJ1-1; V: TRBV2
CDR3: CASSQSWRTGAMVETQYF; DNA: TGCGCCAGCAGCCAATCCTGGAGGACAGGGGCAATGGTGGAGACCCAGTACTTC; size: few; D: TRBD1; J: TRBJ2-5; V: TRBV4-3
CDR3: CASSPFEETQYF; DNA: TGTGCCAGCTCACCCTTCGAAGAGACCCAGTACTTC; size: few; D: .; J: TRBJ2-5; V: TRBV18
CDR3: CASSQGLSEQYF; DNA: TGTGCCAGCAGCCAAGGTCTCTCCGAGCAGTACTTC; size: few; D: .; J: TRBJ2-7; V: TRBV4-2
CDR3: CASSFGLKGPDTQYF; DNA: TGCGCCAGCAGCTTCGGGCTCAAGGGGCCAGATACGCAGTATTTT; size: .; D: .; J: TRBJ2-3; V: TRBV5-1
CDR3: CASSGRAGGNTGELFF; DNA: TGTGCCAGCAGCGGCCGAGCGGGGGGTAACACCGGGGAGCTGTTTTTT; size: few; D: TRBD2; J: TRBJ2-2; V: TRBV9
CDR3: CASSLGGVNSPLHF; DNA: TGTGCCAGCAGCTTGGGGGGTGTGAATTCACCCCTCCACTTT; size: few; D: .; J: TRBJ1-6; V: TRBV7-8
CDR3: CASSLRGAAGSPLHF; DNA: TGTGCCAGCAGCTTACGTGGGGCAGCGGGGTCACCCCTCCACTTT; size: .; D: .; J: TRBJ1-6; V: TRBV7-9
CDR3: CASSYGPENTEAFF; DNA: TGCGCCAGCAGCTACGGACCCGAGAACACTGAAGCTTTCTTT; size: .; D: .; J: TRBJ1-1; V: TRBV5-1
CDR3: CASSQGLAGGNNEQFF; DNA: TGCGCCAGCAGCCAAGGACTAGCGGGGGGAAACAATGAGCAGTTCTTC; size: .; D: TRBD2; J: TRBJ2-1; V: TRBV4-1
CDR3: CSARENRGRNTEAFF; DNA: TGCAGTGCTAGGGAAAACAGGGGCCGGAACACTGAAGCTTTCTTT; size: few; D: TRBD1; J: TRBJ1-1; V: TRBV20-1
CDR3: CASSPGVRSYNEQFF; DNA: TGTGCCAGCAGCCCAGGGGTTCGCTCCTACAATGAGCAGTTCTTC; size: .; D: .; J: TRBJ2-1; V: TRBV7-3
CDR3: CASSGGDRVTGELFF; DNA: TGCGCCAGCAGCGGTGGGGACAGGGTCACCGGGGAGCTGTTTTTT; size: few; D: TRBD1; J: TRBJ2-2; V: TRBV5-1